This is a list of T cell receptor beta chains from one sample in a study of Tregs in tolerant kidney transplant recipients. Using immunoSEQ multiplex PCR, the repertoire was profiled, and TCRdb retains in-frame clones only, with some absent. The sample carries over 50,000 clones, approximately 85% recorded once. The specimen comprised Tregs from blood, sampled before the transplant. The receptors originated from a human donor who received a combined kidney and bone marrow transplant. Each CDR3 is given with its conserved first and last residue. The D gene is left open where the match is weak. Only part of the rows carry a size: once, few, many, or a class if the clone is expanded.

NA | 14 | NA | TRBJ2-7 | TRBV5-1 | TGCGCCAGCAGCGGCACGACAGGCTCCTACGAGCAGTACTTC | CASSGTTGSYEQYF
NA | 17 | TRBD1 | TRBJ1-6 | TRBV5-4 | TGTGCCAACAGTTTAGACAGGGGAGGGTCCTATAATTCACCCCTCCACTTT | CANSLDRGGSYNSPLHF
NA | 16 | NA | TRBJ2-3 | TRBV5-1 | TGCGCCAGCAGCTTGGATAGCTCCAGGAGCACAGATACGCAGTATTTT | CASSLDSSRSTDTQYF
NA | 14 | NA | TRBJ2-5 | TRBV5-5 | TGTGCCAGCAGCTTAGCTGGTTCCAAAGAGACCCAGTACTTC | CASSLAGSKETQYF
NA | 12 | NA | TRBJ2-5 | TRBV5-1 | TGCGCCAGCAGCCTGGGGGAGGAGACCCAGTACTTC | CASSLGEETQYF
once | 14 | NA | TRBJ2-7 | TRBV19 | TGTGCCAGTAGTACCCAAGGTGGGGGTTACGAGCAGTACTTC | CASSTQGGGYEQYF
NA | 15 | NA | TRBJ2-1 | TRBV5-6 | TGTGCCAGCACTCAACCGGGACACCTCTACAATGAGCAGTTCTTC | CASTQPGHLYNEQFF
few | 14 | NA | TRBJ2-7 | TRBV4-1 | TGCGCCAGCAGCCAGGGGACACTTTCCTACGAGCAGTACTTC | CASSQGTLSYEQYF
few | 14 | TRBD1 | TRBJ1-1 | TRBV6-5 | TGTGCCAGCAGAACGGACAGGGGATTGGCTGAAGCTTTCTTT | CASRTDRGLAEAFF
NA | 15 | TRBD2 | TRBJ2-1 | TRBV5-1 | TGCGCCAGCAGCCCGGGACTAGCGTACTACAATGAGCAGTTCTTC | CASSPGLAYYNEQFF
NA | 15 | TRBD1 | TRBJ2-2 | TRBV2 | TGTGCCAGCAGTGCTCGGACAGGGGGGACCGGGGAGCTGTTTTTT | CASSARTGGTGELFF
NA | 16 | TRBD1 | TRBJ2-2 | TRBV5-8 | TGTGCCAGCAGCTTCTTCCAGGGGGCAGTCACCGGGGAGCTGTTTTTT | CASSFFQGAVTGELFF
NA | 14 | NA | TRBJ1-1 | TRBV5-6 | TGTGCCAGCAGCTTTCGCAGGGCGAACACTGAAGCTTTCTTT | CASSFRRANTEAFF
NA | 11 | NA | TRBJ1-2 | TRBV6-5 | TGTGCCAGTGGTCCACGAGGTGGCTACACCTTC | CASGPRGGYTF
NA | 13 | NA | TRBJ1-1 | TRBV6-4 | TGTGCCAGCAGTGACAGGAGGGGAACTGAAGCTTTCTTT | CASSDRRGTEAFF
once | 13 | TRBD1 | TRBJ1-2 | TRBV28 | TGTGCCAGCAGTGGACAGGGGGCGTTTGGCTACACCTTC | CASSGQGAFGYTF
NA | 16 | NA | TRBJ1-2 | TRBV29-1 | TGCAGCGTTGAAGATAGAAGGAGATATCAGGGCTATGGCTACACCTTC | CSVEDRRRYQGYGYTF
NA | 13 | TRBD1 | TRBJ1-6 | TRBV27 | TGTGCCAGCAGTGACAGGGAGGGTTCACCCCTCCACTTT | CASSDREGSPLHF
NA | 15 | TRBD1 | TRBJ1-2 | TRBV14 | TGTGCCAGCAGCCAAGCCCTTACAGGGGCACGAAGCTACACCTTC | CASSQALTGARSYTF
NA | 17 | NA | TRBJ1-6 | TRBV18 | TGTGCCAGCTCACTCTCTAGACCGACAGCTTATAATTCACCCCTCCACTTT | CASSLSRPTAYNSPLHF
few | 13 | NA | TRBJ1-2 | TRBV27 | TGTGCCAGCAGTTTATGGGGGGGGGATGGCTACACCTTC | CASSLWGGDGYTF
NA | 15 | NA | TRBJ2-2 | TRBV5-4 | TGTGCCAGCAGCTTGTACGGCCTGGGTACCGGGGAGCTGTTTTTT | CASSLYGLGTGELFF
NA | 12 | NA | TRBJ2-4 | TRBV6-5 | TGTGCCAGCAGTTACGGCGAAAACATTCAGTACTTC | CASSYGENIQYF
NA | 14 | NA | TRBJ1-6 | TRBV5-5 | TGTGCCAGCAGCTTGGGGGGTCTTGGTTCACCCCTCCACTTT | CASSLGGLGSPLHF
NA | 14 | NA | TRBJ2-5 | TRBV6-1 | TGTGCCAGCAGTGAACTAGGGGGCCAAGAGACCCAGTACTTC | CASSELGGQETQYF
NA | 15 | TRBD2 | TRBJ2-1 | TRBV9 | TGTGCCAGCAGCATAGCGGGGGAGTCCTACAATGAGCAGTTCTTC | CASSIAGESYNEQFF
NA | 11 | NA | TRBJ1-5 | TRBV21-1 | TGTGCCAGCCCGTCGGATCAGCCCCAGCATTTT | CASPSDQPQHF
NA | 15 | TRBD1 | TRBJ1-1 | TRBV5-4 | TGTGCCAGCAGCTCCCATGACAGGGGGCGAACTGAAGCTTTCTTT | CASSSHDRGRTEAFF
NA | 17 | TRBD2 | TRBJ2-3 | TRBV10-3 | TGTGCCACCGCTCCCTTAGCGGGGGGCATTAGCACAGATACGCAGTATTTT | CATAPLAGGISTDTQYF
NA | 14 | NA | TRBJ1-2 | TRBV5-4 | TGTGCCAGCAGTCCGGGGGGAGGACGGGCTGGCTACACCTTC | CASSPGGGRAGYTF
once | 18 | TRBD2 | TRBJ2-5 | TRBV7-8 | TGTGCCAGCAGCTTGGGGACTAGCGGGAGGGGGTTTGGAGAGACCCAGTACTTC | CASSLGTSGRGFGETQYF
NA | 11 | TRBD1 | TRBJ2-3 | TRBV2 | TGTGCCAGCAGTCAGGGGGCTACGCAGTATTTT | CASSQGATQYF
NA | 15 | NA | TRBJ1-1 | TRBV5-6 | TGTGCCAGCAGCTTGAGTCGGGTTGGGAGCACTGAAGCTTTCTTT | CASSLSRVGSTEAFF
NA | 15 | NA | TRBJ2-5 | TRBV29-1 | TGCAGCGTTGAAGCAATGACAAAAAGACAAGAGACCCAGTACTTC | CSVEAMTKRQETQYF
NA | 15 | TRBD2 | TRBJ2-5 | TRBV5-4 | TGTGCCAGCAGCTTGGCGGGGGGTAGACAAGAGACCCAGTACTTC | CASSLAGGRQETQYF
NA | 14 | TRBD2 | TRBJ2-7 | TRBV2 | TGTGCCAGCAGTGAAACGGGGGGGGTATACGAGCAGTACTTC | CASSETGGVYEQYF
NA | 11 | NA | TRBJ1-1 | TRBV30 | TGTGCCTGGCAGGGAAACACTGAAGCTTTCTTT | CAWQGNTEAFF
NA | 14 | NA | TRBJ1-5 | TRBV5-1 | TGCGCCAGCAGCTTGGAGGGGGGTGGTCAGCCCCAGCATTTT | CASSLEGGGQPQHF
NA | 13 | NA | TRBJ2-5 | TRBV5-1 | TGCGCCAGCAGTATTGGGGTTTCAGAGACCCAGTACTTC | CASSIGVSETQYF
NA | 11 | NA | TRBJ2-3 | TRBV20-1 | TGCAGTGCTACCCACACAGATACGCAGTATTTT | CSATHTDTQYF
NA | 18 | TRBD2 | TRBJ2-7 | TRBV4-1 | TGCGCCAGCAGCCAGCGTCCGGGACTAGCGGGAGGACCCTACGAGCAGTACTTC | CASSQRPGLAGGPYEQYF
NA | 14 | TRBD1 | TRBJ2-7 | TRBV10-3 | TGTGCCATCAAGGACAGGGGAAATTCCTACGAGCAGTACTTC | CAIKDRGNSYEQYF
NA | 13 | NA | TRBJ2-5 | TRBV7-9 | TGTGCCAGCAGCCGGGGACCATGGGTAACCCAGTACTTC | CASSRGPWVTQYF
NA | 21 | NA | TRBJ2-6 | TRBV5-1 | TGCGCCAGCAGCTTGGTTTGGTCGCCCCTTCCGGGGAGGAGTGGGGCCAACGTCCTGACTTTC | CASSLVWSPLPGRSGANVLTF
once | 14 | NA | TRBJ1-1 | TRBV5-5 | TGTGCCAGCAGCTCTCGTCCCCCGGGCACTGAAGCTTTCTTT | CASSSRPPGTEAFF
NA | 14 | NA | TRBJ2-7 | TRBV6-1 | TGTGCCAGCAATAACCCCGGACGGTCCTACGAGCAGTACTTC | CASNNPGRSYEQYF
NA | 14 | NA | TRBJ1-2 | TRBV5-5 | TGTGCCAGCAGCTTGGAGGGAGCGCAGGGTTCTGTAACCTTC | CASSLEGAQGSVTF
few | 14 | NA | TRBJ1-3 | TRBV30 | TGTGCCTGGAGTGTAACGGGGTTGGGAAACACCATATATTTT | CAWSVTGLGNTIYF
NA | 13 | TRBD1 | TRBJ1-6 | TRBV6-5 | TGTGCCAGCAGGACAGGGCTTAATTCACCCCTCCACTTT | CASRTGLNSPLHF
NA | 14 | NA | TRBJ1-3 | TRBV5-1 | TGCGCCAGCACGGCGGGCAACTCTGGAAACACCATATATTTT | CASTAGNSGNTIYF
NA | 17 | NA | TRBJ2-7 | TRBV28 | TGTGCCAGCAGTCCACAGACCGGGACTCTTCCATCCTACGAGCAGTACTTC | CASSPQTGTLPSYEQYF
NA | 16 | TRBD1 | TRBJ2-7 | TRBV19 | TGTGCCAGTAGTCCCCTCAGGACAGGGGGCCCCTACGAGCAGTACTTC | CASSPLRTGGPYEQYF
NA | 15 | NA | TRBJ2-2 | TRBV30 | TGTGCCGGAGGGGCCCGCAGGGGAGATCCCGGGGAGCTGTTTTTT | CAGGARRGDPGELFF
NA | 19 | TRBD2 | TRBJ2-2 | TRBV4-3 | TGCGCCAGCAGCCAAATGGGAGGTTCGCTAGCGGCGAACACCGGGGAGCTGTTTTTT | CASSQMGGSLAANTGELFF
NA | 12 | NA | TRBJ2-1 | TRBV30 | TGTGCCTGGAGTGTACCGAGTACTGAGCAGTTCTTC | CAWSVPSTEQFF
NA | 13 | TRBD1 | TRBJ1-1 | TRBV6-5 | TGTGCCAGCAGCCGAACAGGGGGCGCTTGGGCTTTCTTT | CASSRTGGAWAFF
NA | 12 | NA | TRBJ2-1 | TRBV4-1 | TGCGCCAGCAGTGCCGCCTACAATGAGCAGTTCTTC | CASSAAYNEQFF